The clone carrying this T cell receptor beta chain was observed once. The data are from a study of PD-L1 blockade in urothelial cancer. TCRdb's table, derived via immunoSEQ multiplex PCR, lists solely in-frame clones and lacks some. The table has approximately 100,000 clones, roughly nine tenths seen once. This TCR was recovered from a woman older than 75 with urothelial cancer. This sample comprised PBMCs, obtained around atezolizumab (anti-PD-L1) treatment.

CDR3 protein: CASSERVNTEAFF. The CDR3 coding sequence is TGTGCCAGCAGTGAACGGGTGAACACTGAAGCTTTCTTT. This chain uses TRBV6-1 with TRBJ1-1; D is undetermined. This CDR3 has 13 amino acids. Germline-derived CDR1 and CDR2 are MNHNS and SASEGT. Trimming took off 2 bases at V and 0 bases at J, with 4 bases between the two ends.